The text below deals with one T cell receptor (beta chain). The target antigen is unknown. These data belong to a study of T cell responses to AZD1222 COVID-19 vaccine. The germline gives CDR1 SEHNR, CDR2 FQNEAQ (reference sequence). Trimming removed 1 base from V and 1 base from J; junction bases left unmatched: 3. This CDR3 comprises 15 residues. Clones were sequenced by immunoSEQ multiplex PCR, and TCRdb holds only the in-frame ones, with some missing. The sample shows about 60,000 clones, 75% to 95% of them seen only once. Whole-study findings and limits: None of the repertoires were sampled until the peak T cell response had passed. Spike was spanned by vaccine-associated CD4 TCRs, which were dominant at 160-218 and 743-854. Clonal diversity may have been underestimated in mostly white British donors.

Sequencing used peripheral blood, obtained 28 days after the second dose of the MenACWY control vaccine. This chain links TRBV7-9 with TRBJ2-5; 7 bases fit TRBD2. This clonotype was sampled from an adult who received the MenACWY meningococcal vaccine as a control. CDR3 in amino acids: CASSLGAGPQETQYF. For the CDR3, the DNA is TGTGCCAGCAGCTTAGGAGCGGGGCCCCAAGAGACCCAGTACTTC.